The 9 T cell receptor beta chains below all came from one sample that was sequenced in a study of CD8+ T cells in alopecia areata. Once RNA had been extracted, it was reverse transcribed into cDNA to act as the sequencing template. Using immunoSEQ multiplex PCR, the repertoire was profiled, and TCRdb retains in-frame clones only, with some absent. The sample includes around 7,500 clones, about 65% of them seen just once. Both peripheral blood and punch biopsies of lesional scalp skin were obtained from patients who had alopecia areata. This material consisted of skin, taken at week 0. The source is a human donor with alopecia areata.

This clone was counted a few times. An end of the junction does not agree with germline; a read error may underlie this. The V call is TRBV7-2, the J call TRBJ2-3; maybe TRBD2 (6 bases). This CDR3 comprises 16 residues. From germline, CDR1 is SGHTA and CDR2 FQGNSA. As DNA, the CDR3 is TGCGCCAGCAGCCAAGATCTCCAGCGGGGCACAGATACGCAGTATTTT. Translated, it gives CASSQDLQRGTDTQYF.

By proportion, this clone is medium-sized. This chain joins TRBV7-9 and TRBJ2-7; 8 bases fit TRBD2. The CDR3 runs 16 residues. CDR1 and CDR2 (germline): SEHNR, FQNEAQ (reference sequence). With 1 base clipped from V and 3 bases from J, the junction kept 8 bases outside the gene matches. CDR3: CASSLEVAGLHYEQYF. CDR3 DNA sequence: TGTGCCAGCAGCTTAGAGGTAGCGGGGCTCCACTACGAGCAGTACTTC.

This clone was seen a single time. V usage is TRBV7-8 and J usage is TRBJ1-2; TRBD1 might be the D (6 bases). The V and J ends lost 0 bases and 13 bases respectively, with 21 bases between them. CDR3 length equals 15 residues. Germline V CDR1 and CDR2: SGHVS, FQNEAQ. The CDR3 is CASSLADGQGYRVTF. The CDR3 nucleotides are TGTGCCAGCAGCTTAGCTGATGGGCAGGGCTACAGGGTCACCTTC. The variable domain in full, completed from reference TRBV7-8 and TRBJ1-2, reads GAGVSQSPRYKVAKRGQDVALRCDPISGHVSLFWYQQALGQGPEFLTYFQNEAQLDKSGLPSDRFFAERPEGSVSTLKIQRTQQEDSAVYLCASSLADGQGYRVTFGSGTRLTVV.

This clone has just a few counts. This sequence joins TRBV4-3 and TRBJ1-5; D possibly corresponds to TRBD1 (5 bases). CDR3 size: 15 residues. The V gene lost 0 bases and the J gene lost 6 bases, with 12 bases spanning the gap. Germline values: CDR1 LGHNA, CDR2 YSLEER. This chain's CDR3 is CASSQDIGVGQPQHF. The CDR3 DNA is TGCGCCAGCAGCCAAGATATAGGGGTAGGTCAGCCCCAGCATTTT.

V gene TRBV5-5 combines with J gene TRBJ1-5; 8 positions match TRBD1. Germline CDR1 SGHKS, CDR2 YYEKEE (reference sequence). V shed 0 bases, J shed 5 bases, and the junction held 4 bases outside the gene matches. The CDR3 extends over 15 amino acids. CDR3 loop: CASSLETGAYQPQHF. The DNA of the CDR3 is TGTGCCAGCAGCTTGGAGACAGGGGCGTATCAGCCCCAGCATTTT.

The chain couples TRBV6-1 to TRBJ2-5; possible D gene TRBD2, 5 bases. Germline CDR1 reads MNHNS; CDR2 reads SASEGT. The CDR3 runs 12 residues. V lost 5 bases to trimming and J lost 4 bases, with 8 bases between them. The CDR3 loop reads CASSWERETQYF. CDR3 nucleotides: TGTGCCAGCAGTTGGGAGAGAGAGACCCAGTACTTC.

The chain has TRBV4-1 and TRBJ1-5; D unresolved. Germline V CDR1 and CDR2: MGHRA, YSYEKL. The CDR3 contains 15 residues. The V gene lost 0 bases and the J gene lost 3 bases, with 9 bases spanning the gap. The CDR3 DNA reads TGCGCCAGCAGCCAAGATGCTGGGCTCAATCAGCCCCAGCATTTT. Amino acid sequence: CASSQDAGLNQPQHF.

By share of the sample, this clone is medium-sized. The chain joins TRBV28 to TRBJ1-1; weak D call: TRBD1 (5 bases). Germline lookup yields CDR1 MDHEN and CDR2 SYDVKM. The CDR3 contains 15 residues. V was pared by 5 bases and J by 3 bases, with 16 bases between. The CDR3 here is CASSLQRGIYTEAFF. The CDR3 nucleotides read TGTGCCAGCAGTCTTCAACGGGGGATATACACTGAAGCTTTCTTT.

CDR3 coding DNA: TGTGCCAGCATCCCCCCCGGGGGCGGAGAGACCCAGTACTTC. This translates into CASIPPGGGETQYF. The chain employs TRBV6-6 and TRBJ2-5; possibly TRBD1 or TRBD2 for D (6 bases each). The ends were cut back, 7 bases at V and 4 bases at J, with 16 bases in the middle. Germline values: CDR1 MNHNY, CDR2 SVGAGI (reference sequence). There are 14 residues in the CDR3.